The source of this TCR beta chain is a study of blood T cell repertoires in COVID-19. Study context: Sample material is recorded as cDNA or gDNA derived from T cells, B-cell-depleted T cells, or PBMCs.

TCRdb's copy holds only in-frame clones and misses some; the assay was immunoSEQ multiplex PCR. The top ten clones hold approximately 18% of a sample with roughly 160,000 clones, around 83% of them seen once. The CDR3 is 15 residues long. The germline V gene has CDR1 SGHKS and CDR2 YYEKEE (reference sequence). Germline trimming cut 4 bases from V and 2 bases from J; bases unmatched to any gene: 6. This chain uses TRBV5-5 with TRBJ2-7; TRBD1 aligns across 10 bases. Specimen: peripheral blood. This TCR came from a woman in her 70s who had recovered from COVID-19. The CDR3 protein is CASSRGGQGAYEQYF. CDR3 nucleotides: TGTGCCAGCAGCCGGGGCGGACAGGGGGCCTACGAGCAGTACTTC. Looking up the rest from reference TRBV5-5 and TRBJ2-7 gives the full variable domain: DAGVTQSPTHLIKTRGQQVTLRCSPISGHKSVSWYQQVLGQGPQFIFQYYEKEERGRGNFPDRFSARQFPNYSSELNVNALLLGDSALYLCASSRGGQGAYEQYFGPGTRLTVT.